One and the same sample provided the 14 T cell receptor beta chains below, sequenced in a study of cytomegalovirus exposure and HLA in healthy donors. Researchers ran the PCR with 60 Vbeta and 13 Jbeta primers. Here immunoSEQ multiplex PCR was the method, and the copy in TCRdb shows in-frame clones only, minus some. In the table there are 100,000 or so clones, 81% of which are singletons. The specimen was PBMCs. The receptors derive from a human donor in good health.

This clone was recorded once. The chain combines TRBV29-1 with TRBJ1-3, with D hard to call. This CDR3 spans 11 amino acids. Trimming took 7 bases from V and 6 from J, leaving 10 bases between them. The germline gives CDR1 SQVTM, CDR2 ANQGSEA. The CDR3 sequence: CSASRENTIYF. CDR3 nucleotide sequence: TGCAGCGCCTCGCGGGAAAACACCATATATTTT.

CDR3 region: CASSSTGPGANVLTF. CDR3 DNA sequence: TGTGCCAGCAGCTCGACAGGGCCTGGGGCCAACGTCCTGACTTTC. The V call is TRBV7-2, the J call TRBJ2-6; TRBD1 matches 7 bases. Trimming at V came to 4 bases and at J to 2 bases, leaving 2 bases not matched to a gene. This CDR3 contains 15 residues. Germline values: CDR1 SGHTA, CDR2 FQGNSA.

The V gene is TRBV7-2, the J gene TRBJ2-5; D is perhaps TRBD2 (5 bases). From germline, CDR1 is SGHTA and CDR2 FQGNSA. The CDR3 length is 13 residues. The ends were cut back, 5 bases at V and 6 bases at J, with 13 bases in the middle. The CDR3 region is CASSEWASKTQYF. The CDR3 bases are TGTGCCAGCAGCGAATGGGCTAGCAAGACCCAGTACTTC.

The chain joins TRBV4-3 to TRBJ1-2; 8 nucleotides line up with TRBD1. Germline CDR1 and CDR2: LGHNA and YSLEER. J was trimmed by 5 bases and V by 3 bases; bases with no gene match: 8. The CDR3 is 15 residues long. CDR3 amino acids: CASSHTGQGLYGYTF. CDR3 bases: TGCGCCAGCAGCCACACCGGACAGGGTCTTTATGGCTACACCTTC.

The CDR3 sequence: CASTYSGVTYEQYF. The CDR3 nucleotides read TGTGCCAGCACCTATTCCGGGGTAACCTACGAGCAGTACTTC. This chain uses TRBV6-6 with TRBJ2-7; TRBD2 is a possible D gene (5 bases). Trimming cost V 7 bases and J 2 bases, with 15 bases left between them. Germline V gene lookup returns CDR1 MNHNY and CDR2 SVGAGI (reference sequence). CDR3 length: 14 amino acids.

The gene calls are TRBV29-1 and TRBJ1-1, with D tentatively TRBD1 (5 bases). The CDR3 consists of 13 residues. Trimming pared 8 bases from V and 1 base from J, leaving 14 bases between. Germline-derived CDR1 and CDR2 are SQVTM and ANQGSEA. The CDR3 loop reads CSTRWRGNTEAFF. Here the CDR3 DNA reads TGCAGCACGCGCTGGAGGGGGAACACTGAAGCTTTCTTT.

The V gene is TRBV30, the J gene TRBJ1-4; a possible D gene is TRBD1 (6 bases). The germline CDR1 and CDR2 sequences are GTSNPN and SVGIG (reference sequence). The V end was cut by 2 bases, the J end by 1 base, with 8 bases between. The CDR3 totals 14 residues. CDR3 amino acids: CAWSQGITNEKLFF. CDR3 DNA sequence: TGTGCCTGGAGTCAGGGGATAACTAATGAAAAACTGTTTTTT.

CDR3 in DNA: TGTGCCAGCAGCTTAGAACAGGGGATTTACGAGCAGTACTTC. This encodes CASSLEQGIYEQYF. V and J are TRBV5-4 and TRBJ2-7; 7 bases line up with TRBD1. Unmatched junction bases numbered 6, after V lost 2 bases and J lost 4 bases. This CDR3 is 14 amino acids long. Looked up from germline, CDR1 is SGHNT and CDR2 is YYREEE (reference sequence). Full variable domain (outside the CDR3, taken from reference TRBV5-4 and TRBJ2-7): ETGVTQSPTHLIKTRGQQVTLRCSSQSGHNTVSWYQQALGQGPQFIFQYYREEENGRGNFPPRFSGLQFPNYSSELNVNALELDDSALYLCASSLEQGIYEQYFGPGTRLTVT.

The chain links TRBV7-9 to TRBJ2-5, with TRBD2 matching 7 bases. This CDR3 is 15 amino acids long. The germline gives CDR1 SEHNR, CDR2 FQNEAQ (reference sequence). Unmatched junction bases numbered 5, after V lost 3 bases and J lost 1 base. The CDR3 DNA is TGTGCCAGCAGCTTCCCGAGGGAGGGCCAAGAGACCCAGTACTTC. Translated, it gives CASSFPREGQETQYF.

The chain has TRBV19 and TRBJ2-7, with 10 bases fitting TRBD2. CDR3 size: 14 residues. The V and J ends lost 6 bases and 2 bases, in that order; junction bases with no gene match: 4. CDR1 and CDR2 (germline): LNHDA, SQIVND (reference sequence). The CDR3 region has the DNA TGTGCCAGTAGCTCCGGACTAGCGGCCTACGAGCAGTACTTC. Encoded protein: CASSSGLAAYEQYF.

J is TRBJ2-7 and V is TRBV7-2; tentatively, D is TRBD1 (6 bases). Deletions cut 5 bases from V and 4 bases from J, with 18 bases between. Germline lookup yields CDR1 SGHTA and CDR2 FQGNSA. The CDR3 is 15 residues long. The DNA for the CDR3 is TGTGCCAGCAGCATCTACGGACAGCCGAAGTACGAGCAGTACTTC. Translation: CASSIYGQPKYEQYF.

This chain links TRBV7-6 with TRBJ2-5, with 7 bases lining up with TRBD2. Germline CDR1 SGHVS, CDR2 FNYEAQ. The CDR3 sequence is 13 residues long. J gave up 5 bases and V 3 bases, and 3 bases lay outside the gene matches. The CDR3 here is CASSFRGGETQYF. Here the CDR3 DNA reads TGTGCCAGCAGCTTCCGGGGAGGGGAGACCCAGTACTTC.

This clone was seen a single time. The chain is built from TRBV29-1 and TRBJ2-5; TRBD2 matches at 8 bases. Looked up from germline, CDR1 is SQVTM and CDR2 is ANQGSEA. V lost 4 bases, J lost 4 bases, and 14 bases stayed unmatched. The CDR3 is 16 residues long. CDR3 amino acids: CSVGGLAGLRGETQYF. The CDR3 DNA sequence: TGCAGCGTTGGGGGTCTAGCGGGCCTCAGGGGAGAGACCCAGTACTTC. Full variable domain (outside the CDR3, taken from reference TRBV29-1 and TRBJ2-5): SAVISQKPSRDICQRGTSLTIQCQVDSQVTMMFWYRQQPGQSLTLIATANQGSEATYESGFVIDKFPISRPNLTFSTLTVSNMSPEDSSIYLCSVGGLAGLRGETQYFGPGTRLLVL.

The chain couples TRBV28 to TRBJ1-6, with a tentative D call TRBD1 (5 bases). Germline loops: CDR1 MDHEN, CDR2 SYDVKM. This CDR3 is 16 amino acids long. Trimming removed 6 bases from V and 6 bases from J, with 18 bases in between. CDR3 DNA sequence: TGTGCCAGCAGGGAAACAGTCTCGGGGGGTAATTCACCCCTCCACTTT. Its translation is CASRETVSGGNSPLHF.